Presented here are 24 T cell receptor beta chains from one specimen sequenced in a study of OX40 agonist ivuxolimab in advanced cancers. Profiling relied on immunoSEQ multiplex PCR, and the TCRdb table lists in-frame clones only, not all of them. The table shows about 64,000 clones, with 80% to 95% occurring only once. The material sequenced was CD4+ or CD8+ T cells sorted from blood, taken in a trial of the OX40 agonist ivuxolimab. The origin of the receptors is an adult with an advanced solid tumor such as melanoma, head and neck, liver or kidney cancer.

DNA of the CDR3: TGTGCCATCAGTGGTAACGGCAATGAGCAGTTCTTC. This codes for CAISGNGNEQFF. This chain joins TRBV10-3 and TRBJ2-1; D is ambiguous. Trimming stripped 4 bases from V and 6 bases from J, with 7 bases between. The CDR3 is made up of 12 amino acids. Germline V gene data show CDR1 as ENHRY and CDR2 as SYGVKD.

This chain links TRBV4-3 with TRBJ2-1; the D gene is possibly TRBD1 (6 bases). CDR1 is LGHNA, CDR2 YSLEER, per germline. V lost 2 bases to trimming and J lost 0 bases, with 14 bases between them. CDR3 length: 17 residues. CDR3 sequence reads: CASSQRQAYSSYNEQFF. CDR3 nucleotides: TGCGCCAGCAGCCAACGACAGGCATATAGCTCCTACAATGAGCAGTTCTTC.

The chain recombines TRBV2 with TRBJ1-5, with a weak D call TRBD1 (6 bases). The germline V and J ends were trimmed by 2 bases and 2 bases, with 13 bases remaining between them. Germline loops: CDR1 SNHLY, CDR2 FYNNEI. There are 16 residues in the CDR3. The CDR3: CASSESGGRGNQPQHF. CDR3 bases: TGTGCCAGCAGTGAATCCGGGGGCAGGGGCAATCAGCCCCAGCATTTT.

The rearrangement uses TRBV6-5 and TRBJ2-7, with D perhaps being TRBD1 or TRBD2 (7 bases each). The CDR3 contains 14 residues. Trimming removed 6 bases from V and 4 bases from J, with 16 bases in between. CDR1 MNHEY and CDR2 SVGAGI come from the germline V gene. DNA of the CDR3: TGTGCCAGCAGCCAGGGGAGGGGGCTGTACGAGCAGTACTTC. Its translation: CASSQGRGLYEQYF.

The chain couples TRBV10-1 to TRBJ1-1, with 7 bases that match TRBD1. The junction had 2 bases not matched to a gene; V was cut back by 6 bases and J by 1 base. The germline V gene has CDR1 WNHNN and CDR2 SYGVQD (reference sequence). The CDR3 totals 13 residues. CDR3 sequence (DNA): TGCGCCAGCAGCCGGACAGGGAACACTGAAGCTTTCTTT. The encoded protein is CASSRTGNTEAFF.

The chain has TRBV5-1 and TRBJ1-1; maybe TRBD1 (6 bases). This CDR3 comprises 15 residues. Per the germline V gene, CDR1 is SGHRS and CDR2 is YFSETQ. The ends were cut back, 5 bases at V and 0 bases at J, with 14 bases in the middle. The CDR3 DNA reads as TGCGCCAGCAGGAGTTCGCAGGGGCTGAACACTGAAGCTTTCTTT. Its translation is CASRSSQGLNTEAFF. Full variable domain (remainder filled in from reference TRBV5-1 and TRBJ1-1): KAGVTQTPRYLIKTRGQQVTLSCSPISGHRSVSWYQQTPGQGLQFLFEYFSETQRNKGNFPGRFSGRQFSNSRSEMNVSTLELGDSALYLCASRSSQGLNTEAFFGQGTRLTVV.

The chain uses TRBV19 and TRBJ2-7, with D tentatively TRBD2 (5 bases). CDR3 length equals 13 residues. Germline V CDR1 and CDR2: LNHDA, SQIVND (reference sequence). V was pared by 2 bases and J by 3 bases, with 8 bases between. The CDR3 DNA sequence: TGTGCCAGTAGTATACCGGGATTCTACGAGCAGTACTTC. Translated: CASSIPGFYEQYF.

CDR3 bases: TGTGCCAGCAGTTTTTCGATGGTGGCGGAGCAGTACTTC. It translates to CASSFSMVAEQYF. This sequence joins TRBV27 and TRBJ2-7; D not resolved. V gave up 3 bases and J gave up 7 bases, with 13 bases separating them. The CDR3 consists of 13 residues. Germline V lookup: CDR1 MNHEY, CDR2 SMNVEV (reference sequence).

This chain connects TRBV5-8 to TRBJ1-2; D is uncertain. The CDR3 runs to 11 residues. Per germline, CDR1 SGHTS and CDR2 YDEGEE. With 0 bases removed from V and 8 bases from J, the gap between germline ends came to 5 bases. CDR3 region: CASSLAGGYTF. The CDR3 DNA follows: TGTGCCAGCAGCTTGGCCGGGGGCTACACCTTC. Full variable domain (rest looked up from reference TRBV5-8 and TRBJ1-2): EAGVTQSPTHLIKTRGQQATLRCSPISGHTSVYWYQQALGLGLQFLLWYDEGEERNRGNFPPRFSGRQFPNYSSELNVNALELEDSALYLCASSLAGGYTFGSGTRLTVV.

In nucleotides, the CDR3 is TGTGCCAGCAGCGCACGCCGAGGTTATAGGGGTGGCACTGAAGCTTTCTTT. Its protein is CASSARRGYRGGTEAFF. The V call is TRBV11-2, the J call TRBJ1-1; D is possibly TRBD1 (5 bases). With 5 bases removed from V and 4 bases from J, the gap between germline ends came to 23 bases. Per the germline V gene, CDR1 is SGHAT and CDR2 is FQNNGV. The CDR3 runs 17 residues.

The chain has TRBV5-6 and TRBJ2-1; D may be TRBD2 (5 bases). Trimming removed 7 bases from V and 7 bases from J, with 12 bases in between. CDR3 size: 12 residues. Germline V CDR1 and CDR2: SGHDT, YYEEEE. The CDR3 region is CASYSRANEQFF. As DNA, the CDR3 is TGTGCCAGCTACTCGCGGGCAAATGAGCAGTTCTTC.

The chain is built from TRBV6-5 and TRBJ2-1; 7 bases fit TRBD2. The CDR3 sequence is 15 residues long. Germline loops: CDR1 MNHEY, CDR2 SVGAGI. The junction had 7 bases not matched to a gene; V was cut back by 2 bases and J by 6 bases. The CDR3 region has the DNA TGTGCCAGCAGTTACGGGGCGGGAGTAGGCAATGAGCAGTTCTTC. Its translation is CASSYGAGVGNEQFF.

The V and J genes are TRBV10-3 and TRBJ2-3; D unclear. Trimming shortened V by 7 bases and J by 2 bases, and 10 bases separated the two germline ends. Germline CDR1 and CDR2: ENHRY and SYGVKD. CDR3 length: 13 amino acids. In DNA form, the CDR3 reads TGTGCCATCAATGACCAACTCACAGATACGCAGTATTTT. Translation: CAINDQLTDTQYF.

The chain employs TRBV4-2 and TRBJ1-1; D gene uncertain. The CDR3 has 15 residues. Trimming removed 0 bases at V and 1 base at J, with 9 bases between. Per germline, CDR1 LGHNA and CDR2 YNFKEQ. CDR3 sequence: CASSQDASRNTEAFF. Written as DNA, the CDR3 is TGTGCCAGCAGCCAAGATGCCAGTCGGAACACTGAAGCTTTCTTT.

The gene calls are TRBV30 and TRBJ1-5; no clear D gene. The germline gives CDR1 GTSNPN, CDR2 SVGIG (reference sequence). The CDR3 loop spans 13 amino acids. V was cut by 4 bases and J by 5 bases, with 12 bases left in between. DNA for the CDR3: TGTGCCTGGAATCCGGGCCTCTATCAGCCCCAGCATTTT. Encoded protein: CAWNPGLYQPQHF. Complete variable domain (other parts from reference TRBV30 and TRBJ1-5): SQTIHQWPATLVQPVGSPLSLECTVEGTSNPNLYWYRQAAGRGLQLLFYSVGIGQISSEVPQNLSASRPQDRQFILSSKKLLLSDSGFYLCAWNPGLYQPQHFGDGTRLSIL.

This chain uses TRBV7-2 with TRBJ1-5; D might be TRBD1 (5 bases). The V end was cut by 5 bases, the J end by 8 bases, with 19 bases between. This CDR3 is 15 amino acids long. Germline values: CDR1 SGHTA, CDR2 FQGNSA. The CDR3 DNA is TGTGCCAGCAGCCCCCGGGGGGGAGCTTGGGAGCCCCAGCATTTT. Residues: CASSPRGGAWEPQHF.

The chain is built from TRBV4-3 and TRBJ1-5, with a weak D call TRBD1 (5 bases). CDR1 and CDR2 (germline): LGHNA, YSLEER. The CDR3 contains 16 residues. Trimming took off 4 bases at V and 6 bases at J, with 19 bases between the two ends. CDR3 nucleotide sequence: TGCGCCAGCAGCCCCACCTCAGGGTCGGGGGGTCAGCCCCAGCATTTT. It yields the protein CASSPTSGSGGQPQHF.

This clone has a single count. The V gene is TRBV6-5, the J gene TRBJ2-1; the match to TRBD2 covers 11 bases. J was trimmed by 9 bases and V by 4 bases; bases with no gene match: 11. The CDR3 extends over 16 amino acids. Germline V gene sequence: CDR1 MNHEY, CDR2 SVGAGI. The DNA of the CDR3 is TGTGCCAGCAGTTTCTCAACGACTAGCGGGAAGGTTGAGCAGTTCTTC. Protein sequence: CASSFSTTSGKVEQFF.

CDR3 residues: CASSPSSYNEQFF. The CDR3, as DNA: TGTGCCAGTAGTCCCAGCAGCTACAATGAGCAGTTCTTC. V and J are TRBV19 and TRBJ2-1; D gene uncertain. The CDR3 is made up of 13 amino acids. Trimming shortened V by 5 bases and J by 3 bases, and 8 bases separated the two germline ends. Per germline, CDR1 LNHDA and CDR2 SQIVND (reference sequence).

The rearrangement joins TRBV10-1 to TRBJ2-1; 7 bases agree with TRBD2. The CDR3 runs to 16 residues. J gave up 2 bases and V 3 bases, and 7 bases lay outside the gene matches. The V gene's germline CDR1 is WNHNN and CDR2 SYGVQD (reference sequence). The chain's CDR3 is CASSDLLAPPYNEQFF. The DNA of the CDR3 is TGCGCCAGCAGTGACCTACTAGCGCCCCCCTACAATGAGCAGTTCTTC.

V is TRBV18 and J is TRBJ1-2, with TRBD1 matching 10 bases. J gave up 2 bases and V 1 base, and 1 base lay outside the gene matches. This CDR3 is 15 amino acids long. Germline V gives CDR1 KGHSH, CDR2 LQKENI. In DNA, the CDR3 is TGTGCCAGCTCACCACAGGGACAGGGGAACTATGGCTACACCTTC. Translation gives CASSPQGQGNYGYTF.

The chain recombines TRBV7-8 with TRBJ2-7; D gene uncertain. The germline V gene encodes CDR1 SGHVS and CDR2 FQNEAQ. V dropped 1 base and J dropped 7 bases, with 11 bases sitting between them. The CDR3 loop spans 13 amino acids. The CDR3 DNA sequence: TGTGCCAGCAGCTTAGAGGGTCCTAGTGAGCAGTACTTC. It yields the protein CASSLEGPSEQYF.

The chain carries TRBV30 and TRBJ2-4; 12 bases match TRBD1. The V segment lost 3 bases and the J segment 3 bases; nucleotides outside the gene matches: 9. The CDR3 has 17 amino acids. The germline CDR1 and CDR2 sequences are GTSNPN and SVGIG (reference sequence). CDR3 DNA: TGTGCCTGGAGGGCTCCGGGACAGGGGGCCTTCAAAAACATTCAGTACTTC. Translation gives CAWRAPGQGAFKNIQYF.

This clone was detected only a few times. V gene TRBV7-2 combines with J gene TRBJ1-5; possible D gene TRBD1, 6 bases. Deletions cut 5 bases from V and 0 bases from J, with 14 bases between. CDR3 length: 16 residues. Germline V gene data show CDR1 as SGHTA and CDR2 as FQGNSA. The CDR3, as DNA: TGTGCCAGCAGCCCAATGACAGGAAATAGCAATCAGCCCCAGCATTTT. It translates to CASSPMTGNSNQPQHF.